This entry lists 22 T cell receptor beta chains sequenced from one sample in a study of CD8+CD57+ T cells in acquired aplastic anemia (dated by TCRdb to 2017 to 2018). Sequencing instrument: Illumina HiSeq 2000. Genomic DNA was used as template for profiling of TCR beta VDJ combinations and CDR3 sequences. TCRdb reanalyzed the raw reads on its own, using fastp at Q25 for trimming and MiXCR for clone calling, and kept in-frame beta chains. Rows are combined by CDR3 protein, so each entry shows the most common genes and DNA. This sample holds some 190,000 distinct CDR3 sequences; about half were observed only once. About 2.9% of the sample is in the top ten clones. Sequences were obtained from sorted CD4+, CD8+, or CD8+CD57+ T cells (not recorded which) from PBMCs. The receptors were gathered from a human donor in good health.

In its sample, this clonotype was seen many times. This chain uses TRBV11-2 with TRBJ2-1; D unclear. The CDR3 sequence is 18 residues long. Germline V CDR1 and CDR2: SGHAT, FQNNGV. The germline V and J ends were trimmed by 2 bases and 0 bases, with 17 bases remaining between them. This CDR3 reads CASSLILVAEYSYNEQFF. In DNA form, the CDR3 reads TGTGCCAGCAGCTTAATCCTGGTGGCGGAATACTCCTACAATGAGCAGTTCTTC.

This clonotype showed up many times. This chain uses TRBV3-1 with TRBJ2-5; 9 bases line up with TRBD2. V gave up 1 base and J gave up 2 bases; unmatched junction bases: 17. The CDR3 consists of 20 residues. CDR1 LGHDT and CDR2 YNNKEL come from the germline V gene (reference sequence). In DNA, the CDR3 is TGTGCCAGCAGCCAAGGGGCGACTAGCGGACGTAGGGCGTTACAAGAGACCCAGTACTTC. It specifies CASSQGATSGRRALQETQYF.

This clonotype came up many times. CDR3 residues: CASSSGLAGGYEQFF. CDR3 nucleotide sequence: TGTGCCAGCAGCTCCGGACTAGCGGGAGGTTATGAGCAGTTCTTC. This sequence joins TRBV7-2 and TRBJ2-1, with TRBD2 matching 14 bases. Trimming took 4 bases from V and 8 from J; bases not matched to a gene: 4. The CDR3 is 15 amino acids. Per the germline V gene, CDR1 is SGHTA and CDR2 is FQGNSA.

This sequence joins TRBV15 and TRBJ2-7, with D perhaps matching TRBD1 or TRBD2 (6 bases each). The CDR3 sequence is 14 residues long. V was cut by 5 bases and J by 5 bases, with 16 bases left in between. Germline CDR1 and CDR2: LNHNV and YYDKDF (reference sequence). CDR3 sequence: CATSQLGGKHEQYF. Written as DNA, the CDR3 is TGTGCCACCAGCCAATTAGGGGGGAAGCACGAGCAGTACTTC.

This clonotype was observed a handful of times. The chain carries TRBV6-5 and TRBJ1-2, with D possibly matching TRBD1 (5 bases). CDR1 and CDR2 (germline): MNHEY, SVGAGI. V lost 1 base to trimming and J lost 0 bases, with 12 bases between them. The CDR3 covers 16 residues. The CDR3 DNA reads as TGTGCCAGCAGTTACTTTGGGGGAGAAACTAACTATGGCTACACCTTC. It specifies CASSYFGGETNYGYTF.

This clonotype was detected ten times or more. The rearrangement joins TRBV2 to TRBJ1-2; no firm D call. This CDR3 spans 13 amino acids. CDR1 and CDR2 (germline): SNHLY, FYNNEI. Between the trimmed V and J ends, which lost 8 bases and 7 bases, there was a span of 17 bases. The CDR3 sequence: CASLMVVGTGYTF. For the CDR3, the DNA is TGTGCCAGCCTAATGGTGGTTGGTACTGGCTACACCTTC.

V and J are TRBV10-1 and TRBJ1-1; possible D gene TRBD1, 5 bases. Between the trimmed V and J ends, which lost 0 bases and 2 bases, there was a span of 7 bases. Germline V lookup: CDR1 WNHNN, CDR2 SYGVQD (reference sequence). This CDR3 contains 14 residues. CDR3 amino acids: CASSESRGNTEAFF. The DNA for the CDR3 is TGCGCCAGCAGTGAGTCGAGGGGAAACACTGAAGCTTTCTTT.

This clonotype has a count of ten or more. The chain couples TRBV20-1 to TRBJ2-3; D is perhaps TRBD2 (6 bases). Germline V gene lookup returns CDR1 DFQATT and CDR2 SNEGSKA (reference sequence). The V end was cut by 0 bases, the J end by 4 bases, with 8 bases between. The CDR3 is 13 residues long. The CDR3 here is CSARDSGADTQYF. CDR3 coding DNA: TGCAGTGCTAGAGATAGCGGAGCAGATACGCAGTATTTT.

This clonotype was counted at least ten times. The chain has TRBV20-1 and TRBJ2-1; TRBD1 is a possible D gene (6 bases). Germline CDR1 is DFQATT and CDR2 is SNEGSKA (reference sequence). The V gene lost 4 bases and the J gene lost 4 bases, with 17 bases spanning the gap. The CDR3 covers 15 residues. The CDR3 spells CSAKYTWDTYNEQFF. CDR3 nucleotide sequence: TGCAGTGCTAAGTACACGTGGGACACATACAATGAGCAGTTCTTC.

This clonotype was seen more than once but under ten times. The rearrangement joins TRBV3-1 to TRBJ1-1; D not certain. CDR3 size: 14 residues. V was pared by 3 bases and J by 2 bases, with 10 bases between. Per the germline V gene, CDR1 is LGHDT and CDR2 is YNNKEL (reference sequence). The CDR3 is CASSHPQANTEAFF. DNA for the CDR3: TGTGCCAGCAGCCACCCCCAGGCAAACACTGAAGCTTTCTTT.

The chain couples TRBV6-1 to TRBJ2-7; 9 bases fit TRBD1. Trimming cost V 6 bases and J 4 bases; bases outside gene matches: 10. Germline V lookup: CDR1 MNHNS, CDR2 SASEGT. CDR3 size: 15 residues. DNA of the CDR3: TGTGCCAGCAGGCCCCCGGGACAGGGAAAGTACGAGCAGTACTTC. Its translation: CASRPPGQGKYEQYF.

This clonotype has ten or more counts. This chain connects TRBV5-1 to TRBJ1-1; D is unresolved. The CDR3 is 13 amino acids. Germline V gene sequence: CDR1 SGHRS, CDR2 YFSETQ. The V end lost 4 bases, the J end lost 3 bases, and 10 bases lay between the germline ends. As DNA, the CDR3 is TGCGCCAGCAGCCCGGGCGGGTACACTGAAGCTTTCTTT. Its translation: CASSPGGYTEAFF.

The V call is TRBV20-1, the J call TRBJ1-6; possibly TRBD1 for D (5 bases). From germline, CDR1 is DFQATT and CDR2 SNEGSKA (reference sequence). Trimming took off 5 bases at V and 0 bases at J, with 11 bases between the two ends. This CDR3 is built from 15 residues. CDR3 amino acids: CSARKGLSYNSPLHF. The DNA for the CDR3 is TGCAGTGCTCGAAAGGGGCTCTCCTATAATTCACCCCTCCACTTT.

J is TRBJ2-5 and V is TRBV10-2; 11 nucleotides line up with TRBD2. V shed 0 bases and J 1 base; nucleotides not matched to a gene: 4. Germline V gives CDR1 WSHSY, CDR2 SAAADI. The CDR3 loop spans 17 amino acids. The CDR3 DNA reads TGCGCCAGCAGTGAGTCGGCTAGCGGGGGGCCCCAAGAGACCCAGTACTTC. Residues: CASSESASGGPQETQYF.

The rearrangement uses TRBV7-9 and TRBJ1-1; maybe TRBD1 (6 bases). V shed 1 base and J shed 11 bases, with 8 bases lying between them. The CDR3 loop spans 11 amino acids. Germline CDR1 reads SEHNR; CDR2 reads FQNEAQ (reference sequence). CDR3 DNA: TGTGCCAGCAGCTTAGAGGGGGACGCTTTCTTT. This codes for CASSLEGDAFF.

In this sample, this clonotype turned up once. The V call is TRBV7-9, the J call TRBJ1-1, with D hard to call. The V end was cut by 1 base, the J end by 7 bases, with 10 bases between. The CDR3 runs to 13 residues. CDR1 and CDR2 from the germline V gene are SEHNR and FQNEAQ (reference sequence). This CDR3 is CASSLGQYGEAFF. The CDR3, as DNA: TGTGCCAGCAGCTTAGGGCAATACGGTGAAGCTTTCTTT.

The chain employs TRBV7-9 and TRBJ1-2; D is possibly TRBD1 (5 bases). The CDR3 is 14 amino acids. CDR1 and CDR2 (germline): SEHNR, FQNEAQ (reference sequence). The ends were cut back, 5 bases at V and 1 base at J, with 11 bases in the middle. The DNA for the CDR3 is TGTGCCAGCAGCAAAGACGGGGGTAACTATGGCTACACCTTC. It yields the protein CASSKDGGNYGYTF.

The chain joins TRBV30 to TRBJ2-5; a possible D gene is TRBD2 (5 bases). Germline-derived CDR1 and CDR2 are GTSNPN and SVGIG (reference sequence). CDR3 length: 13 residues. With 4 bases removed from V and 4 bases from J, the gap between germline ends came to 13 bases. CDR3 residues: CAWNTGCPETQYF. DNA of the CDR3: TGTGCCTGGAACACGGGGTGCCCAGAGACCCAGTACTTC.

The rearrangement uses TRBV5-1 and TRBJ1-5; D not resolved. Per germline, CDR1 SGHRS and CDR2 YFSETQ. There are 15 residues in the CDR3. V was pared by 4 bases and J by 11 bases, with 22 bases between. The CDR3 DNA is TGCGCCAGCAGCCGACCCCAGGTTTGGCAATCAGCCCAGCATTTT. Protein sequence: CASSRPQVWQSAQHF.

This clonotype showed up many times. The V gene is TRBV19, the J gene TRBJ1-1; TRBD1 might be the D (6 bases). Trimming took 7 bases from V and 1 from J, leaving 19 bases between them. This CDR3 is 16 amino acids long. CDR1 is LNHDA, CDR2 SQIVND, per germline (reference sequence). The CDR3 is CASNSGATYKNTEAFF. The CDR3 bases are TGTGCCAGTAACTCAGGGGCGACTTATAAGAACACTGAAGCTTTCTTT.

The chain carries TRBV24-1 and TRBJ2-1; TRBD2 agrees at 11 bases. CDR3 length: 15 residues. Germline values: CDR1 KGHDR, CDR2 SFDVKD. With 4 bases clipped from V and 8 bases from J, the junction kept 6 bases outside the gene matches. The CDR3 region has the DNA TGTGCCACCAGTGAGACTAGCGGGATTATCGATGAGCAGTTCTTC. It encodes CATSETSGIIDEQFF.

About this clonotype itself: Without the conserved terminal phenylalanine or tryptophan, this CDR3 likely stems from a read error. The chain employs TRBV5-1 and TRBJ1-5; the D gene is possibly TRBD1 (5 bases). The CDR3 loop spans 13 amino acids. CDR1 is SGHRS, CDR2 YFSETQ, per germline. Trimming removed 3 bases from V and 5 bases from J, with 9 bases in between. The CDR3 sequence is CASSSTGDQPQHL. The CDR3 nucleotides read TGCGCCAGCAGCTCCACGGGGGATCAGCCCCAGCATCTT.